This T cell receptor beta chain was sequenced for a study of vaccination and CD4 T cells after COVID-19. Whole-study findings and limits: There were relatively few convalescent patients studied, and there were no early post-infection timepoints.

TCRdb reanalysed the PCR reads using MiXCR and keeps one entry per CDR3 protein. This sample has 15,000 or so distinct CDR3 sequences, with 69% found just once. As concerns this clonotype: What it binds is unknown.

The CDR3 is 12 amino acids. The germline CDR1 and CDR2 sequences are MGHDK and SYGVNS. V lost 3 bases and J 4 bases, leaving 6 bases between the germline ends. The chain carries TRBV25-1 and TRBJ1-2, with unresolved D. The source is a human donor who had recovered from COVID-19. The sample here was CD4+ T cells from blood, taken after SARS-CoV-2 vaccination. CDR3 amino acids: CASSEGGYGYTF. The CDR3 region has the DNA TGTGCCAGCAGTGAGGGCGGCTATGGCTACACCTTC.